These 18 T cell receptor beta chains were all obtained from the same sample, sequenced in a study of shared clonotypes between healthy human individuals. The data were produced by immunoSEQ multiplex PCR, yet TCRdb's version contains in-frame clones alone and is incomplete. The sample includes about 2.4 million clones, over 85% of them seen just once. Sequencing was done on a sample of naive CD4+ T cells from PBMCs. The subset was: CD45RA+ positively selected. The source of these receptors is a young man in good health. Some clones in this sample may be carry-over from other donors' samples.

The genes are TRBV18 and TRBJ1-1, with D uncertain. The CDR3 has 14 amino acids. Germline loops: CDR1 KGHSH, CDR2 LQKENI. Trimming left V 3 bases short and J 2 bases short, with 10 bases between. Here the CDR3 reads CASSPSRSNTEAFF. The CDR3 DNA reads TGTGCCAGCTCACCTAGTAGGTCAAACACTGAAGCTTTCTTT. The full variable domain, its missing parts supplied by reference TRBV18 and TRBJ1-1, is NAGVMQNPRHLVRRRGQEARLRCSPMKGHSHVYWYRQLPEEGLKFMVYLQKENIIDESGMPKERFSAEFPKEGPSILRIQQVVRGDSAAYFCASSPSRSNTEAFFGQGTRLTVV.

The V and J genes are TRBV7-8 and TRBJ1-1; 7 positions match TRBD1. The CDR3 is 14 amino acids. Germline CDR1 reads SGHVS; CDR2 reads FQNEAQ. J lost 3 bases, V lost 3 bases, and 4 bases had no gene match. The CDR3 region has the DNA TGTGCCAGCAGCTTTTCAGGGGGGGACACTGAAGCTTTCTTT. This codes for CASSFSGGDTEAFF.

V and J are TRBV29-1 and TRBJ2-1; D possibly corresponds to TRBD2 (5 bases). There are 12 residues in the CDR3. Germline V lookup: CDR1 SQVTM, CDR2 ANQGSEA. With 4 bases removed from V and 5 bases from J, the gap between germline ends came to 9 bases. The CDR3 nucleotides are TGCAGCGTTGGTACCGGGAACAATGAGCAGTTCTTC. Translating gives CSVGTGNNEQFF.

CDR3: CLTWGGISYNEQFF. CDR3 DNA sequence: TGTCTGACGTGGGGCGGGATTTCCTACAATGAGCAGTTCTTC. V and J are TRBV28 and TRBJ2-1; TRBD2 is a possible D gene (6 bases). Germline V CDR1 and CDR2: MDHEN, SYDVKM. The CDR3 covers 14 residues.

The chain is built from TRBV6-1 and TRBJ1-1, with D perhaps TRBD1 (5 bases). Germline V gene lookup returns CDR1 MNHNS and CDR2 SASEGT. This CDR3 has 13 residues. Trimming removed 7 bases from V and 6 bases from J, with 15 bases in between. Here the CDR3 reads CASTSEVGAEAFF. DNA for the CDR3: TGTGCCAGCACCTCCGAGGTGGGGGCTGAAGCTTTCTTT.

With regard to this clone: This sample also contains other DNA sequences that code for the same CDR3. The gene calls are TRBV28 and TRBJ1-2; 8 nucleotides match TRBD1. Germline CDR1 MDHEN, CDR2 SYDVKM. The CDR3 spans 15 residues. V gave up 3 bases and J gave up 2 bases; unmatched junction bases: 5. This CDR3 reads CASSFGTGPNYGYTF. The CDR3, as DNA: TGTGCCAGCAGTTTCGGGACAGGACCCAACTATGGCTACACCTTC.

The V call is TRBV29-1, the J call TRBJ2-5; tentative D call: TRBD2 (5 bases). The last part of the DNA fits TRBJ2-7 better; the J call may be wrong. Germline CDR1 SQVTM, CDR2 ANQGSEA. The CDR3 runs to 11 residues. CDR3 in DNA: TGCAGCGTCCGGGGCTCCTACGAGCAGTACTTC. It translates to CSVRGSYEQYF.

This sequence joins TRBV14 and TRBJ2-1, with unresolved D. The germline gives CDR1 SGHDN, CDR2 FVKESK. V was trimmed by 0 bases and J by 8 bases, leaving 5 bases between them. This CDR3 region has 12 residues. The CDR3: CASSQDSDEQFF. The CDR3 DNA sequence: TGTGCCAGCAGCCAAGATAGTGATGAGCAGTTCTTC. Filled out from reference TRBV14 and TRBJ2-1, the complete variable domain reads EAGVTQFPSHSVIEKGQTVTLRCDPISGHDNLYWYRRVMGKEIKFLLHFVKESKQDESGMPNNRFLAERTGGTYSTLKVQPAELEDSGVYFCASSQDSDEQFFGPGTRLTVL.

In its sample, this clone was seen a few times. Other DNA sequences in the same sample also yield this CDR3. The chain recombines TRBV28 with TRBJ1-2; a possible D gene is TRBD1 (5 bases). CDR3 size: 12 residues. Per germline, CDR1 MDHEN and CDR2 SYDVKM. V lost 2 bases and J lost 6, with 7 bases in between. The CDR3 DNA reads as TGTGCCAGCAGTTTACTAGGGGATGGCTACACCTTC. As protein: CASSLLGDGYTF.

This sequence joins TRBV2 and TRBJ2-3; no reliable D call. Germline assignment: CDR1 SNHLY and CDR2 FYNNEI. CDR3 length equals 12 residues. V lost 6 bases and J 2 bases, leaving 6 bases between the germline ends. The DNA of the CDR3 is TGTGCCAGCAGAGGACCCACAGATACGCAGTATTTT. It specifies CASRGPTDTQYF.

The chain employs TRBV28 and TRBJ1-4; perhaps TRBD1 as D (5 bases). CDR1 is MDHEN and CDR2 is SYDVKM in the germline V gene. This CDR3 comprises 15 residues. Trimming removed 0 bases at V and 2 bases at J, with 7 bases between. The CDR3: CASSLWGETNEKLFF. The CDR3 bases are TGTGCCAGCAGTTTATGGGGGGAGACTAATGAAAAACTGTTTTTT.

The gene calls are TRBV25-1 and TRBJ1-1, with D possibly TRBD1 on 5 matching bases. Germline V lookup: CDR1 MGHDK, CDR2 SYGVNS. CDR3 length: 13 residues. V lost 6 bases and J 4 bases, leaving 12 bases between the germline ends. In DNA form, the CDR3 reads TGTGCCAGCAGGGAAAGTGGGGCCACTGAAGCTTTCTTT. This translates into CASRESGATEAFF.

The chain combines TRBV4-3 with TRBJ2-3, with 10 bases that match TRBD2. The CDR3 loop spans 19 amino acids. The V gene end was trimmed by 0 bases and the J gene end by 4 bases; junction bases not matched to a gene: 13. CDR1 and CDR2 (germline): LGHNA, YSLEER. CDR3: CASSQEGGRASGSADTQYF. CDR3 in DNA: TGCGCCAGCAGCCAAGAGGGGGGGCGGGCTAGCGGGAGTGCAGATACGCAGTATTTT.

For this clone: The same CDR3 is also encoded by other DNA sequences in this sample. This rearrangement joins TRBV5-1 to TRBJ2-7, with 9 bases that match TRBD1. The trim removed 1 base at V and 2 bases at J, leaving 4 bases unmatched. CDR3 length equals 15 residues. Germline V gives CDR1 SGHRS, CDR2 YFSETQ. The chain's CDR3 is CASSLPGQGAYEQYF. The CDR3 DNA reads as TGCGCCAGCAGCTTGCCGGGACAGGGCGCCTACGAGCAGTACTTC. Variable domain in full (rest from reference TRBV5-1 and TRBJ2-7): KAGVTQTPRYLIKTRGQQVTLSCSPISGHRSVSWYQQTPGQGLQFLFEYFSETQRNKGNFPGRFSGRQFSNSRSEMNVSTLELGDSALYLCASSLPGQGAYEQYFGPGTRLTVT.

The chain uses TRBV11-2 and TRBJ1-1; D unclear. The V end was cut by 0 bases, the J end by 3 bases, with 17 bases between. The CDR3 consists of 17 residues. Per the germline V gene, CDR1 is SGHAT and CDR2 is FQNNGV. The CDR3 sequence: CASSLDEIWVGYTEAFF. For the CDR3, the DNA is TGTGCCAGCAGCTTAGATGAGATATGGGTAGGGTACACTGAAGCTTTCTTT. Supplemented by reference TRBV11-2 and TRBJ1-1, the full variable domain reads EAGVAQSPRYKIIEKRQSVAFWCNPISGHATLYWYQQILGQGPKLLIQFQNNGVVDDSQLPKDRFSAERLKGVDSTLKIQPAKLEDSAVYLCASSLDEIWVGYTEAFFGQGTRLTVV.

The chain couples TRBV2 to TRBJ2-7; D remains ambiguous. V lost 0 bases to trimming and J lost 0 bases, with 6 bases between them. CDR1 and CDR2 (germline): SNHLY, FYNNEI. The CDR3 consists of 14 residues. The CDR3 nucleotides read TGTGCCAGCAGTGAAGCGCCCCTCTCCTACGAGCAGTACTTC. Translating it yields CASSEAPLSYEQYF.

This rearrangement joins TRBV28 to TRBJ1-3, with D unresolved. CDR3 size: 12 residues. V was cut by 8 bases and J by 7 bases, with 12 bases left in between. Germline CDR1 MDHEN, CDR2 SYDVKM. The CDR3 protein is CASGTPANTIYF. The CDR3, as DNA: TGTGCCAGCGGTACCCCAGCCAACACCATATATTTT.

The genes are TRBV5-1 and TRBJ1-1; 7 bases match TRBD1. In germline, CDR1 is SGHRS, CDR2 YFSETQ. V trimming: 3 bases; J trimming: 3 bases; junction bases outside the gene matches: 2. The CDR3 is made up of 13 amino acids. The CDR3 DNA follows: TGCGCCAGCAGCTCCGACAGGGACACTGAAGCTTTCTTT. Amino acids: CASSSDRDTEAFF.